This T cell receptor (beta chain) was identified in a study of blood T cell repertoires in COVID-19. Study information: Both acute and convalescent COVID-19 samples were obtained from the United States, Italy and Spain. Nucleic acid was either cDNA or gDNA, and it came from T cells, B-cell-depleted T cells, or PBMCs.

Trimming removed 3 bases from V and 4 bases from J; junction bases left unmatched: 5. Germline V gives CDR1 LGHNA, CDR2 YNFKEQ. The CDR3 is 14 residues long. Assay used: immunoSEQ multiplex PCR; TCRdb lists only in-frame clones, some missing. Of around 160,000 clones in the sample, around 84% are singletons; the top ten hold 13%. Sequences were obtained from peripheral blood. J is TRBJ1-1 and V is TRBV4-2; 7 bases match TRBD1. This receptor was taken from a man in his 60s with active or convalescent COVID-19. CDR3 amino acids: CASSQAQGLTEAFF. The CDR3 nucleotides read TGTGCCAGCAGCCAGGCACAGGGGCTCACTGAAGCTTTCTTT.